The 24 T cell receptor beta chains given below trace back to one sample, sequenced in a study of OX40 agonist ivuxolimab in advanced cancers. The data were produced by immunoSEQ multiplex PCR, yet TCRdb's version contains in-frame clones alone and is incomplete. Found here are over 10,000 clones, around 76% of them singletons; the top ten hold 25% to 30%. Sequenced here: CD4+ or CD8+ T cells sorted from blood, sampled in a trial of the OX40 agonist ivuxolimab. Receptors originate from an adult with an advanced solid tumor such as melanoma, head and neck, liver or kidney cancer.

The chain combines TRBV5-4 with TRBJ1-6; no reliable D call. Trimming stripped 4 bases from V and 7 bases from J, with 9 bases between. Looked up from germline, CDR1 is SGHNT and CDR2 is YYREEE (reference sequence). The CDR3 length is 13 residues. The CDR3 region has the DNA TGTGCCAGCAGCCCCCTTGGGAATTCACCCCTCCACTTT. Protein sequence: CASSPLGNSPLHF.

The sample holds a few counts of this clone. The chain uses TRBV6-5 and TRBJ1-2; 9 nucleotides match TRBD1. The V gene's germline CDR1 is MNHEY and CDR2 SVGAGI. The V gene end was trimmed by 4 bases and the J gene end by 5 bases; junction bases not matched to a gene: 8. This CDR3 region has 15 residues. The CDR3 DNA is TGTGCCAGCAGTTTAGGACAGGGGTTTCGGTATGGCTACACCTTC. This translates into CASSLGQGFRYGYTF.

The chain links TRBV9 to TRBJ2-1, with 9 bases matching TRBD2. V shed 4 bases and J 7 bases; nucleotides not matched to a gene: 12. CDR1 and CDR2 (germline): SGDLS, YYNGEE. The CDR3 has 16 amino acids. CDR3 in DNA: TGTGCCAGCAGCCTCAGCTTAGCGGGAGATTCGAATGAGCAGTTCTTC. It translates to CASSLSLAGDSNEQFF.

As DNA, the CDR3 is TGTGCCAGCAGCTTAGTGGGACTAGCGGGAGGGCCCTACAATGAGCAGTTCTTC. It translates to CASSLVGLAGGPYNEQFF. The gene calls are TRBV7-9 and TRBJ2-1; 16 nucleotides align to TRBD2. The CDR3 runs 18 residues. From germline, CDR1 is SEHNR and CDR2 FQNEAQ (reference sequence). V dropped 1 base and J dropped 2; count of bases not matched to a gene: 2.

The chain carries TRBV7-8 and TRBJ1-2, with 7 bases aligning to TRBD1. The trim removed 5 bases at V and 5 bases at J, leaving 8 bases unmatched. The germline CDR1 and CDR2 sequences are SGHVS and FQNEAQ. CDR3 size: 14 residues. CDR3 coding DNA: TGTGCCAGCAGCCAAGGGGGCGTTGGGTATGGCTACACCTTC. Translated, it gives CASSQGGVGYGYTF.

V gene TRBV5-5 combines with J gene TRBJ2-5, with no clear D. Germline CDR1 is SGHKS and CDR2 is YYEKEE (reference sequence). Trimming took off 4 bases at V and 5 bases at J, with 18 bases between the two ends. This CDR3 region has 15 residues. CDR3 protein: CASSPRVGSGETQYF. CDR3 in DNA: TGTGCCAGCAGCCCCCGCGTAGGCTCTGGGGAGACCCAGTACTTC.

This clone was detected only a few times. The CDR3 sequence is CASSETDIYEQYF. Here the CDR3 DNA reads TGTGCCAGCAGTGAAACCGATATCTACGAGCAGTACTTC. The rearrangement links TRBV2 to TRBJ2-7; D is unclear. The germline CDR1 and CDR2 sequences are SNHLY and FYNNEI. Trimming cost V 2 bases and J 3 bases, with 8 bases left between them. This CDR3 region has 13 residues.

This chain joins TRBV5-4 and TRBJ2-1; no reliable D call. CDR1 is SGHNT and CDR2 is YYREEE in the germline V gene (reference sequence). The CDR3 extends over 12 amino acids. Between the trimmed V and J ends, which lost 3 bases and 7 bases, there was a span of 8 bases. CDR3 region: CASSSLANEQFF. CDR3 bases: TGTGCCAGCAGCTCTTTAGCAAATGAGCAGTTCTTC. Full variable domain (rest looked up from reference TRBV5-4 and TRBJ2-1): ETGVTQSPTHLIKTRGQQVTLRCSSQSGHNTVSWYQQALGQGPQFIFQYYREEENGRGNFPPRFSGLQFPNYSSELNVNALELDDSALYLCASSSLANEQFFGPGTRLTVL.

The CDR3: CASRSDDSYEQYF. The CDR3 DNA reads as TGTGCCAGCAGATCTGACGACTCCTACGAGCAGTACTTC. The chain combines TRBV5-4 with TRBJ2-7, with unresolved D. CDR1 is SGHNT, CDR2 YYREEE, per germline (reference sequence). Trimming removed 5 bases at V and 0 bases at J, with 9 bases between. There are 13 residues in the CDR3.

The CDR3 loop reads CATRFSGDAVREQFF. DNA for the CDR3: TGTGCCACCAGGTTTAGCGGGGACGCGGTGCGTGAGCAGTTCTTC. The rearrangement uses TRBV6-1 and TRBJ2-1; 8 nucleotides align to TRBD2. Trimming took 10 bases from V and 9 from J; bases not matched to a gene: 17. The CDR3 totals 15 residues. CDR1 is MNHNS and CDR2 is SASEGT in the germline V gene.

As regards this clone: Distinct nucleotide sequences in the sample also encode this CDR3. The V call is TRBV7-2, the J call TRBJ2-3; D is unresolved. Trimming pared 1 base from V and 1 base from J, leaving 6 bases between. The CDR3 contains 14 residues. Germline-derived CDR1 and CDR2 are SGHTA and FQGNSA. The CDR3 DNA sequence: TGTGCCAGCAGCTTAGTGGGCGGCACAGATACGCAGTATTTT. Protein product: CASSLVGGTDTQYF.

The V call is TRBV27, the J call TRBJ2-2; tentatively, D is TRBD1 (6 bases). Germline CDR1 is MNHEY and CDR2 is SMNVEV (reference sequence). The length of the CDR3 is 13 residues. The germline V and J ends were trimmed by 3 bases and 7 bases, with 9 bases remaining between them. CDR3 sequence: CASSFGGRGELFF. The CDR3 DNA is TGTGCCAGCAGTTTTGGGGGCCGCGGGGAGCTGTTTTTT.

Only one count was recorded for this clone. The genes are TRBV11-2 and TRBJ2-7; 7 nucleotides agree with TRBD2. The CDR3 contains 14 residues. Germline CDR1 is SGHAT and CDR2 is FQNNGV. Losses at the gene ends were 1 base for V and 1 base for J; bases not matched to a gene: 1. The CDR3 DNA reads TGTGCCAGCAGCTTAGGACTAGCTTCCTACGAGCAGTACGTC. This encodes CASSLGLASYEQYV.

This rearrangement joins TRBV28 to TRBJ2-3; TRBD2 matches at 9 bases. With 5 bases clipped from V and 0 bases from J, the junction kept 3 bases outside the gene matches. CDR1 and CDR2 from the germline V gene are MDHEN and SYDVKM. This CDR3 contains 15 residues. The CDR3 DNA sequence: TGTGCCAGCAGTCCTAGCGGGGAGAGCACAGATACGCAGTATTTT. This translates into CASSPSGESTDTQYF.

The V and J genes are TRBV7-2 and TRBJ2-5, with 12 nucleotides matching TRBD2. Trimming at V came to 1 base and at J to 2 bases, leaving 11 bases not matched to a gene. This CDR3 has 19 residues. Germline V lookup: CDR1 SGHTA, CDR2 FQGNSA. Here the CDR3 reads CASSLGVRLAGEAQETQYF. In nucleotides, the CDR3 is TGTGCCAGCAGCTTAGGGGTAAGACTAGCGGGAGAAGCACAAGAGACCCAGTACTTC.

The chain couples TRBV5-1 to TRBJ2-7; 8 bases map to TRBD1. Germline CDR1 reads SGHRS; CDR2 reads YFSETQ. This CDR3 has 14 residues. The V and J ends lost 3 bases and 2 bases, in that order; junction bases with no gene match: 4. The CDR3 loop is CASSSGTGTYEQYV. For the CDR3, the DNA is TGCGCCAGCAGCTCCGGGACAGGTACCTACGAGCAGTACGTC.

Turning to this clone: At the DNA level, this CDR3 is encoded by other sequences in the same sample as well. The chain couples TRBV7-9 to TRBJ1-5; 7 bases are a match to TRBD1. Germline lookup yields CDR1 SEHNR and CDR2 FQNEAQ (reference sequence). This CDR3 region has 13 residues. Trimming removed 5 bases from V and 3 bases from J; junction bases left unmatched: 1. CDR3 in DNA: TGTGCCAGCAGCACAGGGGCCAATCAGCCCCAGCATTTT. It translates to CASSTGANQPQHF.

The CDR3 DNA reads TGTGCCAGCAGTTTAGTGCTAGCCAGGGAGACTGCAGATACGCAGTATTTT. It is translated as CASSLVLARETADTQYF. The chain links TRBV28 to TRBJ2-3; D may match TRBD1 or TRBD2 (5 bases each). The V and J ends lost 2 bases and 4 bases respectively, with 19 bases between them. The CDR3 runs 17 residues. Germline V gene lookup returns CDR1 MDHEN and CDR2 SYDVKM.

This clone came up once. The V gene is TRBV5-5, the J gene TRBJ2-1; possibly TRBD2 for D (6 bases). Germline CDR1 is SGHKS and CDR2 is YYEKEE (reference sequence). There are 14 residues in the CDR3. V was shortened by 4 bases and J by 5 bases, with 13 bases between the two germline ends. The CDR3 region has the DNA TGTGCCAGCAGCCCCGGGAGCACTAACAATGAGCAGTTCTTC. This codes for CASSPGSTNNEQFF. The full variable domain, in which reference TRBV5-5 and TRBJ2-1 provide the parts outside the CDR3, is DAGVTQSPTHLIKTRGQQVTLRCSPISGHKSVSWYQQVLGQGPQFIFQYYEKEERGRGNFPDRFSARQFPNYSSELNVNALLLGDSALYLCASSPGSTNNEQFFGPGTRLTVL.

This clone was seen more than once but under ten times. V usage is TRBV13 and J usage is TRBJ2-7; tentatively, D is TRBD1 (6 bases). The germline CDR1 and CDR2 sequences are PRHDT and FYEKMQ (reference sequence). The V and J ends lost 4 bases and 0 bases respectively, with 10 bases between them. This CDR3 spans 14 amino acids. The CDR3 loop reads CASSSPDSSYEQYF. In DNA, the CDR3 is TGTGCCAGCAGCTCACCGGACAGCTCCTACGAGCAGTACTTC.

The J gene is TRBJ2-1, the V gene TRBV2, with 11 bases fitting TRBD2. The CDR3 has 18 amino acids. After removal of 7 bases from V and 4 bases from J, the junction contained 15 bases not matched to a gene. CDR1 is SNHLY and CDR2 is FYNNEI in the germline V gene. The CDR3 is CASMGREVTSGRYNEQFF. The CDR3 DNA sequence: TGTGCCAGCATGGGCAGGGAGGTTACTAGCGGGAGATACAATGAGCAGTTCTTC.

The chain has TRBV7-8 and TRBJ2-1, with 11 bases that match TRBD2. Losses at the gene ends were 5 bases for V and 7 bases for J; bases not matched to a gene: 7. The CDR3 length is 15 residues. Per germline, CDR1 SGHVS and CDR2 FQNEAQ. DNA of the CDR3: TGTGCCAGCAGCGATACTAGCGGGAGTTTTAATGAGCAGTTCTTC. It codes for CASSDTSGSFNEQFF.

The V gene is TRBV5-1, the J gene TRBJ1-1, with 10 bases that match TRBD1. After removal of 4 bases from V and 6 bases from J, the junction contained 15 bases not matched to a gene. CDR1 and CDR2 from the germline V gene are SGHRS and YFSETQ. The CDR3 runs to 17 residues. The CDR3 region has the DNA TGCGCCAGCAGCCCACTAGAATGGGACAGGGGTAGATCTGAAGCTTTCTTT. Its protein product is CASSPLEWDRGRSEAFF.

The chain links TRBV6-4 to TRBJ2-1; perhaps TRBD2 as D (5 bases). The CDR3 has 13 amino acids. Germline-derived CDR1 and CDR2 are MRHNA and SNTAGT. Trimming stripped 2 bases from V and 7 bases from J, with 9 bases between. As DNA, the CDR3 is TGTGCCAGCAGTGACGCCTCGGGGAATGAGCAGTTCTTC. This gives the protein CASSDASGNEQFF.